Included here is one T cell receptor beta chain sequence, with context. Its antigen is not yet known. Base qualities are missing; no much larger clone stands one base away. The donors were included in the validation cohort of 130 or so subjects, a group kept apart from the roughly 610-subject first cohort. Library prep was done by the immunoSEQ multiplex PCR assay. Per the original workflow: A statistical classification framework was built for diagnosing cytomegalovirus status from the catalog of TCR beta chain sequences. TCRdb carries this immuneACCESS record with in-frame sequences only. Its versions omit some clonotypes, under half of them owing to an unresolved V gene in the studies checked, with the rest unexplained. V and J calls and clone size are copied from that table; D and trimming were computed from the DNA. The sample table lists over 200,000 clones, 70% to 90% of them with a count of one. The biggest ten clones account for approximately 2.9% of the sample.

The CDR3 runs 15 amino acids, cysteine and phenylalanine included. Left in the record is the CDR3 DNA by itself, 45 bases read in frame from the first base. Looking up the germline V gene yields CDR1 SGHRS and CDR2 YFSETQ. V and J lose 4 bases and 4 bases, and a span of 18 bases separates them. This specimen comes from a study of cytomegalovirus exposure and HLA in healthy donors (dated by TCRdb to 2016 to 2017). Regarding the study in general: According to a later analysis, one platform produced both the approximately 110 validation repertoires and the 666 repertoires of the first cohort. In addition to the first cohort of around 670 subjects, a separate validation cohort of 120 different subjects was used. The aim of the study was to test whether cataloging public T cell receptors could identify signatures of past pathogen exposure. To predict cytomegalovirus infection status, the study combined high-throughput TCR immunosequencing, statistical association of individual TCRs with disease status, and machine learning.

Paper-wide results and their limitations: A later analysis had no HLA typing for the validation cohort, so co-occurrence there was scored across all 130 or so repertoires. Most TCR sequences were observed very rarely across donors, whereas some public TCRs were present in many individuals. In both the original and validation cohorts, the classifier was reported to diagnose cytomegalovirus status with high specificity and sensitivity. The study gave a list of some 150 TCR beta chains associated with cytomegalovirus. The authors suggested that the approach could potentially be extended to other disease states and immunological phenotypes. In vitro tests confirmed that three of the cytomegalovirus-associated TCR beta chains recognize cytomegalovirus antigens. Subsequent analysis determined that TCRs grouped into clusters in the first cohort also showed a tendency toward co-occurrence across the 120 or so validation repertoires, and approximately 94% of cluster scores exceeded 0.

Sequencing was performed on PBMCs. The chain uses TRBV5-1 and TRBJ2-7; TRBD2 is a possible D gene, resting on 8 matching bases. This TCR was sampled from a woman between 18 and 29 years old in good health and CMV-seronegative. The nucleotide sequence is TGCGCCAGCAGCCGGGGGGGACAGCCCGCTTACGAGCAGTACTTC. Translated, it gives CASSRGGQPAYEQYF.